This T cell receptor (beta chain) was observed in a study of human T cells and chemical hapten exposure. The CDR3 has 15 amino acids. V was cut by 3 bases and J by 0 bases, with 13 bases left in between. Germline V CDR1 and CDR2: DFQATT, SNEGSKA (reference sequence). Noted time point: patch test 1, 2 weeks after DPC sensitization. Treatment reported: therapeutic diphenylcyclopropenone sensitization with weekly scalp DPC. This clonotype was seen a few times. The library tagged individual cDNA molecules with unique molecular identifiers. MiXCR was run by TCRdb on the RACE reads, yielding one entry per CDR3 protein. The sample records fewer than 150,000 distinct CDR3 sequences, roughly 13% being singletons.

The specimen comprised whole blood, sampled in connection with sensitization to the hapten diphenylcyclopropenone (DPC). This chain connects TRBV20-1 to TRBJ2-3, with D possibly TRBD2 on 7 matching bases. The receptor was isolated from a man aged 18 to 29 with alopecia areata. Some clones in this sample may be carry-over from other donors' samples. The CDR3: CSASGGLRSTDTQYF. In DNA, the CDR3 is TGCAGTGCTAGCGGGGGGCTCCGTAGCACAGATACGCAGTATTTT.